Listed here are 4 T cell receptor beta chains from one sample, sequenced in a study of technical replicates of blood from four donors. Measured with immunoSEQ multiplex PCR; TCRdb has only the in-frame clones, and not every one. Of about 64,000 clones listed, 70% to 90% are singletons. Sample: PBMCs. Every receptor here comes from a human donor in good health. Some clones in this sample may be carry-over from other donors' samples.

The rearrangement uses TRBV7-9 and TRBJ2-1; the D gene is possibly TRBD1 (5 bases). V lost 6 bases and J 9 bases, leaving 18 bases between the germline ends. The CDR3 is 14 residues long. CDR1 is SEHNR and CDR2 is FQNEAQ in the germline V gene (reference sequence). In DNA form, the CDR3 reads TGTGCCAGCAGACACAGATTTGAAAGGGGTGAGCAGTTCTTC. Translated, it gives CASRHRFERGEQFF.

The chain couples TRBV5-1 to TRBJ2-3, with TRBD1 as a possible D gene (6 bases). V lost 4 bases to trimming and J lost 5 bases, with 20 bases between them. Germline V gene sequence: CDR1 SGHRS, CDR2 YFSETQ. The CDR3 extends over 16 amino acids. The CDR3, as DNA: TGCGCCAGCAGCCTGGTCGGGGCAGGGGTTAAAGATACGCAGTATTTT. It encodes CASSLVGAGVKDTQYF.

This clone was seen a handful of times. The rearrangement uses TRBV7-9 and TRBJ2-5, with 12 bases identical to TRBD2. V lost 2 bases to trimming and J lost 5 bases; unmatched junction nucleotides: 6. The CDR3 is 16 amino acids. Germline-derived CDR1 and CDR2 are SEHNR and FQNEAQ (reference sequence). For the CDR3, the DNA is TGTGCCAGCAGCTTACTAGCGGGAGGGCCCCTGGAGACCCAGTACTTC. Residues: CASSLLAGGPLETQYF.

This clone came up once. The chain combines TRBV29-1 with TRBJ2-1, with 12 bases fitting TRBD2. This CDR3 comprises 13 residues. V dropped 4 bases and J dropped 10; count of bases not matched to a gene: 5. From germline, CDR1 is SQVTM and CDR2 ANQGSEA. The CDR3 DNA sequence: TGCAGCGTTGCTAGCGGGAGGGCCGGGGAGCAGTTCTTC. Its translation is CSVASGRAGEQFF.